This T cell receptor beta chain was captured in a study of beta chain features in type 1 diabetes. Study-level results: It was among patients, rather than healthy donors, that naive, central memory and Treg TCRB repertoires appeared more similar. When cDNA is sequenced, cells with high TCR expression could be over-represented. The influence of HLA type on TCRB rearrangement stayed undetermined. TCRB CDR3s were moderately but significantly shorter in Type 1 diabetes patients in all four CD4+ subsets.

Points on this clone: Its antigen is still unknown.

This CDR3 has 13 residues. Germline lookup yields CDR1 MNHNS and CDR2 SASEGT. V lost 6 bases and J lost 5; bases outside the gene matches: 0. Reverse transcribing all isolated RNA meant expressed TCRB transcripts were sequenced. Measured with immunoSEQ multiplex PCR; TCRdb has only the in-frame clones, and not every one. The top ten clones hold 0.7% of a sample with 55,000 to 85,000 clones, roughly half of them seen once. Over 95% purity was reached by all sorted populations. Sequencing was done on a sample of central memory CD4+ T cells from blood. The chain uses TRBV6-1 and TRBJ2-1; 11 nucleotides align to TRBD2. This receptor was identified in a man younger than 40 with type 1 diabetes. The CDR3 sequence is CASRLAGDNEQFF. CDR3 DNA sequence: TGTGCCAGCAGACTAGCGGGGGACAATGAGCAGTTCTTC.